Each of the 16 T cell receptor beta chains below was sequenced from the same sample in a study of CD8+ T cells in alopecia areata. Following RNA extraction, reverse transcription yielded cDNA that acted as the sequencing template. Libraries were prepared by immunoSEQ multiplex PCR; TCRdb keeps only in-frame clonotypes and omits some of them. The sample carries 130,000 to 150,000 clones, 62% recorded once. The sample was CD8+ T cells sorted from blood. The receptors shown here come from a human donor in good health.

The chain recombines TRBV10-3 with TRBJ2-5; D call uncertain. V lost 4 bases, J lost 3 bases, and 12 bases lay in between. This CDR3 is 14 amino acids long. CDR1 is ENHRY, CDR2 SYGVKD, per germline. CDR3 nucleotide sequence: TGTGCCATCAGTGCGTGGGGTCGCGAAGAGACCCAGTACTTC. It specifies CAISAWGREETQYF.

The chain links TRBV19 to TRBJ2-1; no clear D gene. Germline CDR1 LNHDA, CDR2 SQIVND (reference sequence). The length of the CDR3 is 14 residues. V was clipped by 8 bases and J by 8 bases, with 19 bases between them. The CDR3 region has the DNA TGTGCCAGTGGTGGCGTAAATGGGTTCGATGAGCAGTTCTTC. Amino acids: CASGGVNGFDEQFF.

This clone came up a few times. This sequence joins TRBV29-1 and TRBJ2-5, with TRBD1 identical over 9 bases. Near its end, the DNA agrees better with TRBJ2-7, so the J call may be wrong. The CDR3 runs 13 residues. From germline, CDR1 is SQVTM and CDR2 ANQGSEA. The CDR3 sequence is CSVGDRVPYEQYF. In DNA, the CDR3 is TGCAGCGTGGGGGACAGGGTGCCCTACGAGCAGTACTTC.

V usage is TRBV15 and J usage is TRBJ2-3, with 8 positions matching TRBD2. CDR3 length: 15 amino acids. CDR1 and CDR2 from the germline V gene are LNHNV and YYDKDF (reference sequence). Unmatched junction bases numbered 3, after V lost 2 bases and J lost 2 bases. In DNA, the CDR3 is TGTGCCACCAGCAGAAAAGCGGGGGACACAGATACGCAGTATTTT. Its protein is CATSRKAGDTDTQYF.

The chain is built from TRBV29-1 and TRBJ2-1; no clear D. The CDR3 totals 14 residues. V lost 6 bases and J lost 1, with 13 bases in between. Germline lookup yields CDR1 SQVTM and CDR2 ANQGSEA. The CDR3 spells CSVRGRASYNEQFF. The CDR3 bases are TGCAGCGTGAGAGGAAGGGCGTCCTACAATGAGCAGTTCTTC.

The rearrangement uses TRBV28 and TRBJ2-7, with D perhaps TRBD1 (5 bases). The CDR3 extends over 14 amino acids. Germline loops: CDR1 MDHEN, CDR2 SYDVKM. With 7 bases removed from V and 1 base from J, the gap between germline ends came to 14 bases. The CDR3 loop is CASTPTDNSYEQYF. The DNA for the CDR3 is TGTGCCAGCACTCCCACGGACAATTCCTACGAGCAGTACTTC.

The chain has TRBV5-1 and TRBJ2-7, with 8 bases matching TRBD1. The V segment lost 4 bases and the J segment 2 bases; nucleotides outside the gene matches: 8. This CDR3 region has 15 residues. CDR1 is SGHRS and CDR2 is YFSETQ in the germline V gene. The CDR3 is CASSAGTGSTYEQYF. DNA for the CDR3: TGCGCCAGCAGCGCCGGGACAGGATCGACCTACGAGCAGTACTTC.

Concerning this clone itself: At one of its ends the junction is not consistent with the germline gene, which may arise from a read error. The rearrangement uses TRBV7-9 and TRBJ2-7, with D unresolved. This CDR3 has 13 amino acids. CDR1 and CDR2 (germline): SEHNR, FQNEAQ (reference sequence). CDR3 amino acids: CASSFDLKDGPRF. CDR3 DNA sequence: TGTGCCAGCAGCTTCGACCTTAAGGACGGCCCACGTTTC. The full variable domain, completed using reference TRBV7-9 and TRBJ2-7, is DTGVSQNPRHKITKRGQNVTFRCDPISEHNRLYWYRQTLGQGPEFLTYFQNEAQLEKSRLLSDRFSAERPKGSFSTLEIQRTEQGDSAMYLCASSFDLKDGPRFGPGTRLTVT.

This clone was detected a few times. This chain joins TRBV27 and TRBJ1-1; D is unresolved. Trimming stripped 3 bases from V and 2 bases from J, with 7 bases between. The CDR3 is made up of 13 amino acids. Germline loops: CDR1 MNHEY, CDR2 SMNVEV (reference sequence). CDR3 bases: TGTGCCAGCAGTTTTAATCCCAACACTGAAGCTTTCTTT. It is translated as CASSFNPNTEAFF.

V usage is TRBV29-1 and J usage is TRBJ2-1; D is perhaps TRBD2 (5 bases). The germline V and J ends were trimmed by 1 base and 10 bases, with 20 bases remaining between them. Germline-derived CDR1 and CDR2 are SQVTM and ANQGSEA. There are 15 residues in the CDR3. CDR3 DNA sequence: TGCAGCGTTGAAGGGACTCGTGGAGGTAGTCTGGAGCAGTTCTTC. It encodes CSVEGTRGGSLEQFF.

This clone was seen only a few times. The chain couples TRBV9 to TRBJ2-5; TRBD2 is a possible D gene (6 bases). V lost 3 bases, J lost 2 bases, and 14 bases lay in between. The germline CDR1 and CDR2 sequences are SGDLS and YYNGEE. The CDR3 has 15 residues. The chain's CDR3 is CASSAEGTEQETQYF. CDR3 coding DNA: TGTGCCAGCAGCGCCGAAGGGACTGAACAAGAGACCCAGTACTTC.

This clone came up a few times. The chain joins TRBV2 to TRBJ2-2; a possible D gene is TRBD2 (6 bases). Germline V gives CDR1 SNHLY, CDR2 FYNNEI. The CDR3 totals 13 residues. V dropped 6 bases and J dropped 6 bases, with 11 bases sitting between them. CDR3 DNA sequence: TGTGCCAGCAGCCGACTAGTTGCCGGGGAGCTGTTTTTT. Translation gives CASSRLVAGELFF.

The gene calls are TRBV2 and TRBJ2-7; D is possibly TRBD1 (6 bases). Per germline, CDR1 SNHLY and CDR2 FYNNEI. The V and J ends lost 4 bases and 7 bases respectively, with 26 bases between them. The CDR3 runs 17 residues. The CDR3 nucleotides are TGTGCCAGCAGTGGGCCAGGGGTAGGGGCTTTCCCTGGAGAGCAGTACTTC. It is translated as CASSGPGVGAFPGEQYF.

V usage is TRBV6-5 and J usage is TRBJ2-1; no firm D call. From germline, CDR1 is MNHEY and CDR2 SVGAGI. Trimming removed 7 bases at V and 7 bases at J, with 8 bases between. The CDR3 sequence is 11 residues long. The CDR3 nucleotides read TGTGCCAGCATATCGGAGAATGAGCAGTTCTTC. Translated: CASISENEQFF.

The rearrangement links TRBV5-1 to TRBJ2-1; 9 nucleotides match TRBD2. Germline V gives CDR1 SGHRS, CDR2 YFSETQ. This CDR3 comprises 15 residues. The ends lost 0 bases at V and 9 bases at J; junction bases unmatched: 7. The CDR3 region has the DNA TGCGCCAGCAGCTTGGAGGCGGGAGGGGTCACTGAGCAGTTCTTC. This gives the protein CASSLEAGGVTEQFF. Full variable domain (outside the CDR3, taken from reference TRBV5-1 and TRBJ2-1): KAGVTQTPRYLIKTRGQQVTLSCSPISGHRSVSWYQQTPGQGLQFLFEYFSETQRNKGNFPGRFSGRQFSNSRSEMNVSTLELGDSALYLCASSLEAGGVTEQFFGPGTRLTVL.

The sample holds a few counts of this clone. V gene TRBV9 combines with J gene TRBJ2-7, with D hard to call. There are 13 residues in the CDR3. V gave up 2 bases and J gave up 3 bases, with 9 bases separating them. CDR1 SGDLS and CDR2 YYNGEE come from the germline V gene. CDR3 protein: CASSVSPDYEQYF. CDR3 nucleotide sequence: TGTGCCAGCAGCGTTTCTCCCGACTACGAGCAGTACTTC.